The clone carrying this T cell receptor beta chain was counted ten times or more. RNA transcripts yielded amplified TCR beta CDR3 regions. HTBI-primed RT-PCR formed the first round, and a multiplex PCR formed the second. One entry per CDR3 protein results from TCRdb running MiXCR on the multiplex PCR reads. The sample consists of fewer than 350,000 distinct CDR3 sequences, 17% of them appearing once. This CDR3 contains 18 residues. Germline values: CDR1 MNHEY, CDR2 SVGEGT. With V trimmed by 6 bases and J by 3 bases, 13 bases remained unmatched. This sample is part of a study of Graves' ophthalmopathy and Graves' hyperthyroidism.

The sequence was obtained from an adult man with Graves' ophthalmopathy. V is TRBV6-2 or TRBV6-3 and J is TRBJ2-2, with 10 bases identical to TRBD1. Input material: peripheral blood. The CDR3 DNA is TGTGCCAGCAGACGCACGGGGACAGGGGACTCAGACACCGGGGAGCTGTTTTTT. This gives the protein CASRRTGTGDSDTGELFF.